This TCR beta chain is from a study of regulatory T cells in long-lasting Graves disease. This clonotype was detected only a few times. Described time point: newly diagnosed GD, antithyroid drugs for less than 3 months. The TCR library was made from RNA that had been extracted from PBMCs in TRIzol. With iRepertoire HTBI primers and Arm-PCR of CDR3 regions, TCR beta libraries were built. Each CDR3 protein gets one entry after TCRdb re-called the multiplex PCR reads with MiXCR. The table lists 440,000 or so distinct CDR3 sequences, around 17% of them singletons. Unmatched junction bases numbered 5, after V lost 6 bases and J lost 10 bases. The CDR3 extends over 12 amino acids. The germline V gene encodes CDR1 MNHNS and CDR2 SASEGT. In addition, the sample was reused for a study of T cells in Graves' hyperthyroidism and ophthalmopathy. That source adds: Every diagnosis used clinical symptoms, serum thyroxine and TRAb, thyroid ultrasound and orbital computed tomography.

The clonotype originates from a woman aged 25-40 years with Graves disease. The material was peripheral blood mononuclear cells (PBMCs), obtained at new diagnosis, from a patient treated with antithyroid drugs. The chain uses TRBV6-1 and TRBJ2-1; 8 bases agree with TRBD2. The CDR3 loop reads CASSRRGVEQFF. The CDR3 DNA follows: TGTGCCAGCAGCAGGCGGGGGGTCGAGCAGTTCTTC.